This paragraph reports one T cell receptor (beta chain). Its antigen remains unknown. These data come from a study of brain metastases from non-small cell lung cancer. Libraries were prepared by immunoSEQ multiplex PCR; TCRdb keeps only in-frame clonotypes and omits some of them. Among roughly 2,000 clones listed, roughly nine tenths were seen once. Trimming took 2 bases from V and 4 from J, leaving 8 bases between them. CDR3 length: 14 residues. Germline CDR1 reads SNHLY; CDR2 reads FYNNEI. Whole-study findings and limits: TCR repertoires overlapped largely between brain metastases and matched primaries.

This TCR was recovered from a donor aged 40 or over with non-small cell lung cancer. The source material was primary lung tumor tissue. The chain links TRBV2 to TRBJ1-4; D is possibly TRBD1 (5 bases). CDR3 region: CASSEWGVNEKLFF. In DNA, the CDR3 is TGTGCCAGCAGTGAATGGGGGGTTAATGAAAAACTGTTTTTT.